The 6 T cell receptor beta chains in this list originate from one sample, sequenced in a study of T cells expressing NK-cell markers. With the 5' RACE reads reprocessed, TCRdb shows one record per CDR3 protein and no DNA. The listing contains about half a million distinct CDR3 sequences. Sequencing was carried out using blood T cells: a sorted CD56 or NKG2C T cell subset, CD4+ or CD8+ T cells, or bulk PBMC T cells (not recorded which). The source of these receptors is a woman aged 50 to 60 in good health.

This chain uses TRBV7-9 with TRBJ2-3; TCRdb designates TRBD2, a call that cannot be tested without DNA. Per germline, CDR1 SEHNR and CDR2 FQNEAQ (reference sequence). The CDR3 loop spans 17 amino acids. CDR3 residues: CASESGGLAGVGDTQYF. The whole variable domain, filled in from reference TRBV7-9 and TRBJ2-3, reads DTGVSQNPRHKITKRGQNVTFRCDPISEHNRLYWYRQTLGQGPEFLTYFQNEAQLEKSRLLSDRFSAERPKGSFSTLEIQRTEQGDSAMYLCASESGGLAGVGDTQYFGPGTRLTVL.

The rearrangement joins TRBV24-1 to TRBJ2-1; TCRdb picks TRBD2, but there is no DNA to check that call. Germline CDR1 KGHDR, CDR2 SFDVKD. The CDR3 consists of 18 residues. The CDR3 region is CATSDLTSSPSSYNEQFF.

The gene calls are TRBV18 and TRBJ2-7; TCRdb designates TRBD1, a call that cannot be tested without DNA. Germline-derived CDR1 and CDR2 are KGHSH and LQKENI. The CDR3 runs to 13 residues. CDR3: CASSPPSGVEQYF. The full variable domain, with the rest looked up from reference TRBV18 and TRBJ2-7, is NAGVMQNPRHLVRRRGQEARLRCSPMKGHSHVYWYRQLPEEGLKFMVYLQKENIIDESGMPKERFSAEFPKEGPSILRIQQVVRGDSAAYFCASSPPSGVEQYFGPGTRLTVT.

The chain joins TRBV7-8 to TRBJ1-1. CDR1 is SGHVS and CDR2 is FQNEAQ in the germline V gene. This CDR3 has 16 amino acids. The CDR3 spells CASRNYRDGRKGSAFF.

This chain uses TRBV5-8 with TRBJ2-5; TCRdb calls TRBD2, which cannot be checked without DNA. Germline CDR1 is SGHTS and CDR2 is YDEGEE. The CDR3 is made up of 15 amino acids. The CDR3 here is CASSFGGIEGETQYF.

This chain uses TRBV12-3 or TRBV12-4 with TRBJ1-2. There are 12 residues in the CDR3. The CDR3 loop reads CASTLTGYGYTF.